What follows is one TCR beta chain and its context. What it recognizes is unknown. This record comes from a study of cytomegalovirus exposure and HLA in healthy donors. Study conclusions and caveats: More than 15,000 TCR beta sequences were associated with HLA alleles at 0.05 false discovery rate in a later analysis. Rarity held for most TCR sequences, but there were some public TCRs that occurred in many donors. It was taken for granted in presence/absence analyses that sequencing depth across donors was roughly uniform. TCR beta V- and J-gene trimming, according to a later analysis, was linked to a missense DCLRE1C variant.

This CDR3 region has 16 residues. Germline CDR1 and CDR2: LGHNA and YSLEER. The ends lost 1 base at V and 5 bases at J; junction bases unmatched: 5. Use of 60 Vbeta and 13 Jbeta primers characterized the PCR. Only in-frame clones appear in the TCRdb table, and some are missing; sequencing was by immunoSEQ multiplex PCR. The table lists approximately 100,000 clones. This sequence originates from a middle-aged man in good health and CMV-seronegative. This rearrangement joins TRBV4-3 to TRBJ2-1; 10 nucleotides line up with TRBD2. Sequenced sample: PBMCs. CDR3 sequence reads: CASSQVSGGIDNEQFF. The CDR3 coding sequence is TGCGCCAGCAGCCAAGTTAGCGGGGGGATCGACAATGAGCAGTTCTTC.